This TCR beta chain comes out of a study of T cells in Graves' hyperthyroidism and ophthalmopathy. Study in general: Peripheral blood sampling occurred at initial diagnosis, before any treatment.

TCR beta CDR3 regions were amplified from RNA transcripts. The study used the HTBI primer set for a first-round RT-PCR of the TCR CDR3. A single record per CDR3 protein comes from TCRdb applying MiXCR to the multiplex PCR reads. Of some 350,000 distinct CDR3 sequences listed, 13% to 15% are singletons. This clonotype was seen ten or more times. The germline V gene has CDR1 SGHRS and CDR2 YFSETQ. CDR3 length: 14 residues. The V gene lost 2 bases and the J gene lost 4 bases, with 10 bases spanning the gap. V gene TRBV5-1 combines with J gene TRBJ2-1; D could derive from TRBD1 or TRBD2 (5 bases each). Sequenced: blood. The origin of this receptor is a woman between 55 and 75 years old with Graves' ophthalmopathy. The chain's CDR3 is CASSFTGPYNEQFF. The CDR3 nucleotides are TGCGCCAGCAGCTTCACGGGACCATACAATGAGCAGTTCTTC.